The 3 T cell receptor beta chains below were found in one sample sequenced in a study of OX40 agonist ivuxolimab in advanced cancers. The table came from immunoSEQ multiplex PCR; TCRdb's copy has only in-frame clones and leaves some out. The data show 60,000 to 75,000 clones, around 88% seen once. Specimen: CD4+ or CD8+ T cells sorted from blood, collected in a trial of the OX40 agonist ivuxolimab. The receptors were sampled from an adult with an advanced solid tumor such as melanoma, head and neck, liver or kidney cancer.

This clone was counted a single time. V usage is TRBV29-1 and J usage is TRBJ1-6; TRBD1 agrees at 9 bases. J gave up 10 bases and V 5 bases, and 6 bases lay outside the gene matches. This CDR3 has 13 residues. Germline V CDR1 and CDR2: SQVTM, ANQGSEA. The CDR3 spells CSVKQGAFSPLHF. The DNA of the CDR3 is TGCAGCGTTAAACAGGGGGCTTTCTCACCCCTCCACTTT.

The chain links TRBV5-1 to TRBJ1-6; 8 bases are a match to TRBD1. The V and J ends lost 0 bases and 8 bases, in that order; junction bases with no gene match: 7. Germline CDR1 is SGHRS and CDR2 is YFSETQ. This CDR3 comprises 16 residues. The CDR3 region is CASSLALLGQDSPLHF. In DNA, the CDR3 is TGCGCCAGCAGCTTGGCCCTATTGGGACAGGATTCACCCCTCCACTTT. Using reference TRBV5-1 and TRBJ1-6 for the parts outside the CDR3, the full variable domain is KAGVTQTPRYLIKTRGQQVTLSCSPISGHRSVSWYQQTPGQGLQFLFEYFSETQRNKGNFPGRFSGRQFSNSRSEMNVSTLELGDSALYLCASSLALLGQDSPLHFGNGTRLTVT.

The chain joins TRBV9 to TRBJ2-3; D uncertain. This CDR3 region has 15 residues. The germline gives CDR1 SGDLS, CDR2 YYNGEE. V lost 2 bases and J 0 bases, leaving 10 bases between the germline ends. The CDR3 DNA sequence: TGTGCCAGCAGCGTTTTGTGGGGAAGCACAGATACGCAGTATTTT. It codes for CASSVLWGSTDTQYF.